The sequence of this T cell receptor beta chain was determined in a study of regulatory T cells in long-lasting Graves disease. Notes on the study in general: The persistent group shared some 2,700 public clonotypes, more than the 950 to 1,000 shared by new patients.

Documented time point: newly diagnosed GD, antithyroid drugs for less than 3 months. From PBMCs, RNA was extracted and then used to make the TCR library. Trimming shortened V by 0 bases and J by 7 bases, and 9 bases separated the two germline ends. CDR3 length: 12 amino acids. Germline CDR1 reads GTSNPN; CDR2 reads SVGIG (reference sequence). Relying on iRepertoire HTBI primers and Arm-PCR of CDR3 regions, the team built TCR beta libraries. Each CDR3 protein gets one entry after TCRdb re-called the multiplex PCR reads with MiXCR. The sample carries 620,000 or so distinct CDR3 sequences, around 15% recorded once. In the case of this clonotype: Its antigen remains unidentified.

The data were also submitted as part of a second study, on T cells in Graves' hyperthyroidism and ophthalmopathy. This second study says: HTBI primers were the set used in a first-round RT-PCR of the TCR CDR3.

The sequence derives from a woman aged 30 to 39 with Graves disease. Source: peripheral blood mononuclear cells (PBMCs), taken at new diagnosis, from a patient treated with antithyroid drugs. The chain recombines TRBV30 with TRBJ1-2; D may be TRBD1 (5 bases). The DNA for the CDR3 is TGTGCCTGGAGTGTACTTGACAGTGGCTACACCTTC. As protein: CAWSVLDSGYTF.